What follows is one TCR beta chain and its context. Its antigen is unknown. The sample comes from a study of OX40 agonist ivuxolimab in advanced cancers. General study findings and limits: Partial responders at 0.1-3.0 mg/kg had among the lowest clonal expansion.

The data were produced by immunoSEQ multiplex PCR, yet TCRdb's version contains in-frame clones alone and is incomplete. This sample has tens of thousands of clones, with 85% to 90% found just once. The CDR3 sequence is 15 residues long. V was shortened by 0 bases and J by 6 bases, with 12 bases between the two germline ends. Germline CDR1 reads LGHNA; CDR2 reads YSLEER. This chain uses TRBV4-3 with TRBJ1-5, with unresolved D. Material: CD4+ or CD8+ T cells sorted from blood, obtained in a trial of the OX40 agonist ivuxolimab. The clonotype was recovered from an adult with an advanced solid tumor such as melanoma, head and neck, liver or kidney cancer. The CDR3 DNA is TGCGCCAGCAGCCAAGATCATGGGGTCGGTCAGCCCCAGCATTTT. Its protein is CASSQDHGVGQPQHF.